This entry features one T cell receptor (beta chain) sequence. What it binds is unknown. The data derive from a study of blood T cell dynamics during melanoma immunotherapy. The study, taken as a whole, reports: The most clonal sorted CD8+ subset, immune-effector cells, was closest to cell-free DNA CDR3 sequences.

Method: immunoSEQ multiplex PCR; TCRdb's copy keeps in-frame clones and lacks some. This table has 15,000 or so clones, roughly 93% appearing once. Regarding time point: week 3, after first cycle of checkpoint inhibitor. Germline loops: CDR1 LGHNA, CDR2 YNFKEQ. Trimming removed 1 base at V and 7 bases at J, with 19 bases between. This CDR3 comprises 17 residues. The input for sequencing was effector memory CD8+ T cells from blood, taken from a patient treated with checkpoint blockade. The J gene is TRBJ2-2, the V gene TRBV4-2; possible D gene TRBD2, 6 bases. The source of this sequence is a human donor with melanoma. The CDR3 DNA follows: TGTGCCAGCAGCCAAGTCCCCGGCGGAGGGCTCAACGGGGAGCTGTTTTTT. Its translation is CASSQVPGGGLNGELFF.